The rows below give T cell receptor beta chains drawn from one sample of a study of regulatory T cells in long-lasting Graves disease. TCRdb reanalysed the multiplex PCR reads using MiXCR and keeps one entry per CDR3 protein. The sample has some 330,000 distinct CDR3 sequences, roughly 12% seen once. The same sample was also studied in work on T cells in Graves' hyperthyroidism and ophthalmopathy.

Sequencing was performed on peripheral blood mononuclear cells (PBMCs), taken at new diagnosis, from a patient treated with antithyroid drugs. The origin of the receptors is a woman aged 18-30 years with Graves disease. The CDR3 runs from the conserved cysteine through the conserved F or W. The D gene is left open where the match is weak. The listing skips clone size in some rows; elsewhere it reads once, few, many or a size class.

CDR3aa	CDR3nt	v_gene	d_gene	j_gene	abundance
CASSYGDSQETQYF	TGCGCCAGCAGCTACGGAGACAGCCAAGAGACCCAGTACTTC	TRBV5-1	NA	TRBJ2-5	many
CASSHRTNTEAFF	TGTGCCAGCAGCCACCGGACGAACACTGAAGCTTTCTTT	TRBV3-1	NA	TRBJ1-1	many
CASRGLYNSPLHF	TGTGCCAGCAGAGGCCTCTATAATTCACCCCTCCACTTT	TRBV12-3/TRBV12-4	NA	TRBJ1-6	many
CASSSGLAANTDTQYF	TGTGCCAGCAGCTCAGGGCTAGCGGCCAACACAGATACGCAGTATTTT	TRBV5-4	TRBD2	TRBJ2-3	NA
CASSLGVLAGGNNEQFF	TGTGCCAGCAGCTTAGGCGTTTTAGCGGGGGGAAACAATGAGCAGTTCTTC	TRBV11-2	TRBD2	TRBJ2-1	many
CASSLRRTSGKETQYF	TGCGCCAGCAGCTTGCGGAGGACTAGCGGGAAAGAGACCCAGTACTTC	TRBV4-1	TRBD2	TRBJ2-5	NA
CSVEDLGAQHF	TGCAGCGTTGAAGATCTGGGGGCCCAGCATTTT	TRBV29-1	NA	TRBJ1-5	few
CASSLVVVGLSGELFF	TGCGCCAGCAGCTTGGTTGTAGTCGGGCTGTCCGGGGAGCTGTTTTTT	TRBV5-1	NA	TRBJ2-2	few
CSVDYVSLAHNEQFF	TGCAGCGTTGATTATGTTTCGTTAGCTCACAATGAGCAGTTCTTC	TRBV29-1	NA	TRBJ2-1	many
CASSPFGLAGLNEQFF	TGTGCCAGCAGCCCCTTCGGACTAGCGGGTCTGAATGAGCAGTTCTTC	TRBV5-4	TRBD2	TRBJ2-1	many
CASSYDRGSYGYTF	TGTGCCAGCAGCTATGACAGGGGGAGTTATGGCTACACCTTC	TRBV11-2	TRBD1	TRBJ1-2	many
CASSPAMGISKNIQYF	TGTGCCAGCAGCCCGGCGATGGGGATCTCCAAAAACATTCAGTACTTC	TRBV11-1	NA	TRBJ2-4	many
CASSQERGAFSGNTIYF	TGCGCCAGCAGCCAAGAGCGAGGGGCTTTCTCTGGAAACACCATATATTTT	TRBV4-3	NA	TRBJ1-3	many
CASSLYPVTDTQYF	TGTGCCAGCAGTTTATACCCAGTCACAGATACGCAGTATTTT	TRBV28	NA	TRBJ2-3	many
CSVEGQETQYF	TGCAGCGTTGAAGGTCAAGAGACCCAGTACTTC	TRBV29-1	NA	TRBJ2-5	many
CASSWGLTGELFF	TGTGCCAGCAGCTGGGGGCTTACCGGGGAGCTGTTTTTT	TRBV13	NA	TRBJ2-2	many
CASSRTGGGGETQYF	TGCGCCAGCAGCCGAACGGGAGGAGGCGGGGAGACCCAGTACTTC	TRBV4-3	TRBD2	TRBJ2-5	many
CAARQDTYNEQFF	TGTGCCGCTCGACAGGATACCTACAATGAGCAGTTCTTC	TRBV15	NA	TRBJ2-1	many
CASSYSENSNQPQHF	TGTGCCAGCAGTTACTCGGAAAATAGCAATCAGCCCCAGCATTTT	TRBV6-6	NA	TRBJ1-5	many
CASSYSRRGLEGYTF	TGTGCCAGCAGTTACTCGCGAAGGGGGCTAGAGGGCTACACCTTC	TRBV6-2/TRBV6-3	TRBD1	TRBJ1-2	NA
CASSPYPSGARPDTQYF	TGTGCCAGCAGCCCCTACCCTAGCGGGGCCCGCCCAGATACGCAGTATTTT	TRBV4-2	TRBD2	TRBJ2-3	many
CASSSLAGGPEDTQYF	TGTGCCAGCAGTTCACTAGCGGGGGGCCCGGAAGATACGCAGTATTTT	TRBV27	TRBD2	TRBJ2-3	many
CASSQDWQREGTVETQYF	TGTGCCAGCAGCCAAGATTGGCAGCGGGAGGGAACGGTAGAGACCCAGTACTTC	TRBV3-2	NA	TRBJ2-5	few
CASSPTPSNTGELFF	TGTGCCAGCAGCCCTACTCCCTCGAACACCGGGGAGCTGTTTTTT	TRBV5-7	NA	TRBJ2-2	many
CASTGDRVGNYGYTF	TGTGCCAGCACCGGGGACAGGGTCGGGAACTATGGCTACACCTTC	TRBV6-1	TRBD1	TRBJ1-2	few
CASRGSGNQPQHF	TGTGCCAGCAGAGGGTCGGGCAATCAGCCCCAGCATTTT	TRBV2	NA	TRBJ1-5	NA
CASTTNTDTQYF	TGCGCCAGCACAACGAACACAGATACGCAGTATTTT	TRBV5-1	NA	TRBJ2-3	many
CASRPKLAGTQQYF	TGTGCCAGCCGTCCAAAACTAGCGGGAACCCAGCAGTACTTC	TRBV2	TRBD2	TRBJ2-7	NA
CASSYIAGTQETQYF	TGTGCCAGCAGCTACATAGCGGGGACCCAAGAGACCCAGTACTTC	TRBV7-8	TRBD2	TRBJ2-5	many
CASSDRGPGTDTQYF	TGTGCCAGCAGCGACAGGGGTCCTGGCACAGATACGCAGTATTTT	TRBV7-2	TRBD1	TRBJ2-3	many
CSWGGGDRADTQYF	TGCAGTTGGGGAGGGGGGGACCGCGCAGATACGCAGTATTTT	TRBV20-1	NA	TRBJ2-3	NA
CASSFRTGKGDEQFF	TGTGCCAGCAGTTTCCGGACAGGGAAGGGGGATGAGCAGTTCTTC	TRBV6-5	TRBD1	TRBJ2-1	many
CASSELGVGDEQFF	TGTGCCAGCAGTGAACTAGGGGTTGGTGATGAGCAGTTCTTC	TRBV6-4	NA	TRBJ2-1	NA
CASSLAPGQGTNEQYF	TGTGCCAGCAGCTTAGCGCCGGGACAGGGTACGAACGAGCAGTACTTC	TRBV7-9	TRBD1	TRBJ2-7	many
CASSLEATTDTQYF	TGCGCCAGCAGTCTAGAGGCTACCACAGATACGCAGTATTTT	TRBV4-1	NA	TRBJ2-3	many
CASSQDVGGTDTQYF	TGCGCCAGCAGCCAAGATGTCGGCGGAACAGATACGCAGTATTTT	TRBV4-3	NA	TRBJ2-3	NA
CASSKRDRAGDTQYF	TGTGCCAGCAGCAAACGAGACAGGGCGGGAGATACGCAGTATTTT	TRBV5-8	TRBD1	TRBJ2-3	many
CASRVGASPLHF	TGTGCCAGCAGGGTAGGGGCTTCACCCCTCCACTTT	TRBV27	NA	TRBJ1-6	many
CASSLGVVARNEQFF	TGTGCCAGCAGCTTGGGGGTGGTAGCCCGAAATGAGCAGTTCTTC	TRBV5-5	NA	TRBJ2-1	many
CASMEAGRGNTQYF	TGTGCCAGCATGGAAGCGGGACGAGGGAATACGCAGTATTTT	TRBV6-1	TRBD2	TRBJ2-3	many
CASGTGGESNQPQHF	TGTGCTTCCGGGACAGGGGGCGAAAGCAATCAGCCCCAGCATTTT	TRBV28	TRBD1	TRBJ1-5	many
CASSFLGGSGAYEQYF	TGTGCCAGCAGTTTTTTAGGTGGTAGCGGGGCCTACGAGCAGTACTTC	TRBV28	TRBD2	TRBJ2-7	many
CASSLSLGGNYGYTF	TGTGCCAGCAGCTTATCTCTTGGGGGAAACTATGGCTACACCTTC	TRBV7-9	NA	TRBJ1-2	few
CASSAYRGWNYGYTF	TGTGCCAGCAGCGCCTACAGGGGATGGAACTATGGCTACACCTTC	TRBV9	TRBD1	TRBJ1-2	NA
CASRGRDRRNTEAFF	TGTGCCAGCAGGGGCCGGGACAGGCGGAACACTGAAGCTTTCTTT	TRBV7-9	TRBD1	TRBJ1-1	NA
CASSPLAASGRVEAFF	TGTGCCAGCAGCCCCCTCGCAGCCAGCGGGAGGGTAGAAGCTTTCTTT	TRBV4-2	NA	TRBJ1-1	NA
CASSLWKGTGELFF	TGTGCCAGCAGTTTATGGAAGGGCACCGGGGAGCTGTTTTTT	TRBV28	NA	TRBJ2-2	many